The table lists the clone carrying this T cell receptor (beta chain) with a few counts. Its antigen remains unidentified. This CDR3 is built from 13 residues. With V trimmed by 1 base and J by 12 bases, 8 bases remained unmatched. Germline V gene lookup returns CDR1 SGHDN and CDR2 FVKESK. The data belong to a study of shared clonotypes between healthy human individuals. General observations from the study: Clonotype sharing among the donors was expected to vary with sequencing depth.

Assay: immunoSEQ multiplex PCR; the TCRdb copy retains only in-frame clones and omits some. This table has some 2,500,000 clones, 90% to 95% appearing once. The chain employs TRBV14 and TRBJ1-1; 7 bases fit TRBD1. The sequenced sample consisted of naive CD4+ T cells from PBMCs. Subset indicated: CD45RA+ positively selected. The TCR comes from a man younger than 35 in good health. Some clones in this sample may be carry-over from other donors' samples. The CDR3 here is CASSQGMTGIPFF. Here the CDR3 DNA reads TGTGCCAGCAGCCAAGGGATGACAGGGATTCCTTTCTTT.